Following are 8 T cell receptor beta chains from one sample sequenced in a study of T cells in Graves' hyperthyroidism and ophthalmopathy. Amplification of TCR beta CDR3 regions was performed using RNA transcripts as template. HTBI primers were the set used in a first-round RT-PCR of the TCR CDR3. TCRdb recomputed calls from the multiplex PCR reads with MiXCR, one row per CDR3 protein. The table shows roughly 57,000 distinct CDR3 sequences, with approximately 50% occurring only once. What was sequenced was blood. The receptors come from a woman aged 55-70 years with Graves' ophthalmopathy.

The rearrangement uses TRBV7-9 and TRBJ2-6; 9 bases align to TRBD1. Germline V gives CDR1 SEHNR, CDR2 FQNEAQ (reference sequence). The CDR3 is 18 residues long. J gave up 2 bases and V 0 bases, and 5 bases lay outside the gene matches. The CDR3 DNA follows: TGTGCCAGCAGCTTAGCTGGGACAGGGATCGCTGGGGCCAACGTCCTGACTTTC. It translates to CASSLAGTGIAGANVLTF.

The gene calls are TRBV4-2 and TRBJ2-1; the D gene is possibly TRBD1 (6 bases). The CDR3 totals 17 residues. Trimming took off 3 bases at V and 0 bases at J, with 15 bases between the two ends. Germline V gives CDR1 LGHNA, CDR2 YNFKEQ. The DNA of the CDR3 is TGTGCCAGCAGCCAGGGGGCAGAGAGGAGCTCCTACAATGAGCAGTTCTTC. Translation gives CASSQGAERSSYNEQFF.

This clonotype was counted at least ten times. The chain recombines TRBV6-6 with TRBJ2-1; a weak D match, TRBD2 (6 bases). CDR1 is MNHNY, CDR2 SVGAGI, per germline (reference sequence). The CDR3 is made up of 16 amino acids. The V end was cut by 2 bases, the J end by 7 bases, with 18 bases between. The CDR3 reads CASSYGGMGWDNEQFF. The CDR3 DNA reads TGTGCCAGCAGTTACGGGGGGATGGGGTGGGATAATGAGCAGTTCTTC.

This sequence joins TRBV14 and TRBJ2-7; D possibly corresponds to TRBD1 (5 bases). V was pared by 0 bases and J by 5 bases, with 8 bases between. The CDR3 covers 13 residues. Germline V gives CDR1 SGHDN, CDR2 FVKESK. In nucleotides, the CDR3 is TGTGCCAGCAGCCAAGAATTAGGGGACGAGCAGTACTTC. Translated, it gives CASSQELGDEQYF.

This clonotype has a count of ten or more. V gene TRBV7-9 combines with J gene TRBJ2-1; 8 bases match TRBD2. The junction had 7 bases not matched to a gene; V was cut back by 4 bases and J by 8 bases. CDR3 length equals 14 residues. Germline CDR1 and CDR2: SEHNR and FQNEAQ (reference sequence). The CDR3 sequence: CASSSWTSFHEQFF. The DNA for the CDR3 is TGTGCCAGCAGCTCATGGACTAGCTTCCATGAGCAGTTCTTC.

V gene TRBV5-1 combines with J gene TRBJ2-2; 7 positions match TRBD2. Germline V lookup: CDR1 SGHRS, CDR2 YFSETQ. This CDR3 has 14 amino acids. The V gene end was trimmed by 3 bases and the J gene end by 10 bases; junction bases not matched to a gene: 9. DNA of the CDR3: TGCGCCAGCAGCTCCTCTATGGGGAGGGAGGAGCTGTTTTTT. Its translation: CASSSSMGREELFF.

This chain links TRBV9 with TRBJ2-5; no clear D. This CDR3 is built from 14 residues. V lost 4 bases and J 1 base, leaving 11 bases between the germline ends. CDR1 is SGDLS, CDR2 YYNGEE, per germline. The chain's CDR3 is CASSHPISQETQYF. CDR3 bases: TGTGCCAGCAGCCACCCCATATCCCAAGAGACCCAGTACTTC.

On this clonotype: Germline and junction disagree at one end, which may indicate a read error. The V and J genes are TRBV7-9 and TRBJ1-4; 7 nucleotides line up with TRBD1. The germline gives CDR1 SEHNR, CDR2 FQNEAQ (reference sequence). This CDR3 spans 17 amino acids. Here the CDR3 DNA reads TGTGCCAGCAGCAAACCCGCCGGCACAGGGGCTAATGAAAAACTGTCTTTT. Its translation is CASSKPAGTGANEKLSF.